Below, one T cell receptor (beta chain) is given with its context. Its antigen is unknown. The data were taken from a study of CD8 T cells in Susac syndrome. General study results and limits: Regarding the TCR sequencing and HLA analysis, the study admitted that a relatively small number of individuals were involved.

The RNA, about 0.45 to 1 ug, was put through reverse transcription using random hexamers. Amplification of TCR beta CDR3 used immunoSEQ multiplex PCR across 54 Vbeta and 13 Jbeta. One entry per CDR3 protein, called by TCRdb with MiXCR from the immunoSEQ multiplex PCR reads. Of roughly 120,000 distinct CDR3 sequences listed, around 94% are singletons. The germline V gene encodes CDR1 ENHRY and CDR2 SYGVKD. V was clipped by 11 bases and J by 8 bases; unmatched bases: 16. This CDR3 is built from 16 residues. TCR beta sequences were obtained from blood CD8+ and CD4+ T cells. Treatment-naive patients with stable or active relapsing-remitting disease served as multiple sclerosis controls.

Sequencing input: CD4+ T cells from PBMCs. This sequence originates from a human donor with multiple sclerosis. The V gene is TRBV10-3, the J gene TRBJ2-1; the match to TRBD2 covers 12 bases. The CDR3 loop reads CAVSPTGLAGPHEQFF. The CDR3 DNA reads TGTGCCGTAAGCCCGACTGGACTAGCGGGACCCCATGAGCAGTTCTTC.